The text below deals with one TCR beta chain. The data originate from a study of cytomegalovirus exposure and HLA in healthy donors. CDR1 and CDR2 (germline): PRHDT, FYEKMQ (reference sequence). This CDR3 contains 12 residues. Trimming took 5 bases from V and 9 from J, leaving 13 bases between them. It was with 60 Vbeta and 13 Jbeta primers that the PCR ran. Data came from immunoSEQ multiplex PCR; TCRdb stores just in-frame clones and leaves some out. The repertoire holds around 90,000 clones, with about two thirds as singletons. The sequence was collected from a woman aged 50 to 60 in good health and CMV-seropositive. The sequenced material came from PBMCs. This chain links TRBV13 with TRBJ1-1, with D unclear. The CDR3 DNA is TGTGCCAGCAGCCGGACGGAGGGAAAAGCTTTCTTT. Translation: CASSRTEGKAFF.